This entry lists 28 T cell receptor beta chains sequenced from one sample in a study of T-cell reconstitution after alpha-beta-depleted transplantation in children. A TCRbeta library incorporating unique molecular identifiers was prepared. From the PCR reads, TCRdb called clonotypes with MiXCR, one entry per CDR3 protein. The sample lists fewer than 750,000 distinct CDR3 sequences; 20% to 30% were seen once. The sequencing used PBMCs, collected before TCRalphabeta/CD19-depleted stem cell transplant. These receptors all stem from a boy under two years old with Wiskott-Aldrich syndrome, due to receive a stem cell transplant.

Only a few counts were recorded for this clonotype. The chain combines TRBV29-1 with TRBJ2-7; TRBD2 matches at 11 bases. CDR1 is SQVTM, CDR2 ANQGSEA, per germline. The CDR3 has 12 residues. Unmatched junction bases numbered 4, after V lost 7 bases and J lost 5 bases. CDR3 sequence reads: CSATSGIHEQYF. CDR3 DNA: TGCAGCGCGACTAGCGGGATCCACGAGCAGTACTTC.

The V gene is TRBV7-2, the J gene TRBJ2-7; D may be TRBD1 (6 bases). The CDR3 runs to 14 residues. V was pared by 0 bases and J by 6 bases, with 12 bases between. Germline values: CDR1 SGHTA, CDR2 FQGNSA. The CDR3 is CASSLAGAGLEQYF. For the CDR3, the DNA is TGTGCCAGCAGCTTAGCGGGGGCCGGACTCGAGCAGTACTTC.

The chain has TRBV29-1 and TRBJ2-4, with a possible D match to TRBD1 (5 bases). The CDR3 extends over 13 amino acids. Germline-derived CDR1 and CDR2 are SQVTM and ANQGSEA. V was shortened by 6 bases and J by 7 bases, with 16 bases between the two germline ends. CDR3 region: CSVGDSRLNIQYF. The DNA of the CDR3 is TGCAGCGTCGGCGACAGCCGGCTGAACATTCAGTACTTC.

A few counts support this clonotype. The chain combines TRBV6-1 with TRBJ2-1, with a weak D call TRBD2 (5 bases). CDR1 MNHNS and CDR2 SASEGT come from the germline V gene. The length of the CDR3 is 11 residues. V lost 4 bases to trimming and J lost 9 bases, with 7 bases between them. This CDR3 reads CASSARGEQFF. The DNA for the CDR3 is TGTGCCAGCAGTGCCCGGGGTGAGCAGTTCTTC.

This clonotype appeared once. The J gene is TRBJ2-2, the V gene TRBV20-1; 7 positions agree with TRBD1. Germline V gene sequence: CDR1 DFQATT, CDR2 SNEGSKA (reference sequence). The CDR3 consists of 15 residues. J gave up 1 base and V 6 bases, and 8 bases lay outside the gene matches. Here the CDR3 DNA reads TGCAGTGCACCGATGACAGGGAAGAACACCGGGGAGCTGTTTTTT. It yields the protein CSAPMTGKNTGELFF.

The chain has TRBV28 and TRBJ1-5; no clear D. Germline CDR1 MDHEN, CDR2 SYDVKM. The V end lost 5 bases, the J end lost 5 bases, and 13 bases lay between the germline ends. CDR3 size: 14 residues. The CDR3 DNA is TGTGCCAGCAGTAGGGCCCGGGGTCATCAGCCCCAGCATTTT. It is translated as CASSRARGHQPQHF. Filled out from reference TRBV28 and TRBJ1-5, the complete variable domain reads DVKVTQSSRYLVKRTGEKVFLECVQDMDHENMFWYRQDPGLGLRLIYFSYDVKMKEKGDIPEGYSVSREKKERFSLILESASTNQTSMYLCASSRARGHQPQHFGDGTRLSIL.

The chain links TRBV7-6 to TRBJ2-5, with D hard to call. The CDR3 is made up of 14 amino acids. Trimming shortened V by 2 bases and J by 5 bases, and 12 bases separated the two germline ends. Germline CDR1 is SGHVS and CDR2 is FNYEAQ. The CDR3 protein is CASSLRSWRETQYF. The CDR3 nucleotides are TGTGCCAGCAGCTTAAGATCATGGCGGGAGACCCAGTACTTC.

The CDR3 DNA reads as TGTGCCAGCTCACTTACTAGCGGGAGTGTCACTGAGCAGTTCTTC. Translating it yields CASSLTSGSVTEQFF. The chain combines TRBV18 with TRBJ2-1; 11 positions match TRBD2. J was trimmed by 9 bases and V by 4 bases; bases with no gene match: 8. The CDR3 sequence is 15 residues long. Germline CDR1 and CDR2: KGHSH and LQKENI. Using reference TRBV18 and TRBJ2-1 for the parts outside the CDR3, the full variable domain is NAGVMQNPRHLVRRRGQEARLRCSPMKGHSHVYWYRQLPEEGLKFMVYLQKENIIDESGMPKERFSAEFPKEGPSILRIQQVVRGDSAAYFCASSLTSGSVTEQFFGPGTRLTVL.

This sequence joins TRBV20-1 and TRBJ2-1, with 10 bases matching TRBD2. Germline trimming cut 6 bases from V and 9 bases from J; bases unmatched to any gene: 8. The CDR3 covers 13 residues. CDR1 is DFQATT, CDR2 SNEGSKA, per germline (reference sequence). The CDR3 here is CSAYRVAGGEQFF. Here the CDR3 DNA reads TGCAGTGCATACCGGGTAGCGGGAGGTGAGCAGTTCTTC.

This clonotype was observed a handful of times. The chain employs TRBV12-3 or TRBV12-4 and TRBJ2-1; 7 positions match TRBD2. The CDR3 totals 14 residues. Germline trimming cut 7 bases from V and 7 bases from J; bases unmatched to any gene: 10. The CDR3: CASILAGGSNEQFF. The CDR3 coding sequence is TGTGCCAGCATCTTAGCGGGTGGGAGTAATGAGCAGTTCTTC.

V gene TRBV3-1 combines with J gene TRBJ1-1; the D gene is possibly TRBD1 (5 bases). With 1 base removed from V and 8 bases from J, the gap between germline ends came to 11 bases. CDR1 is LGHDT and CDR2 is YNNKEL in the germline V gene (reference sequence). The CDR3 length is 13 residues. The CDR3 DNA sequence: TGTGCCAGCAGCCAAGGAGGGGACCGAGAAGCTTTCTTT. Translating it yields CASSQGGDREAFF.

The genes are TRBV5-1 and TRBJ2-5; D remains unclear. The V and J ends lost 0 bases and 3 bases respectively, with 9 bases between them. The CDR3 covers 14 residues. CDR1 and CDR2 from the germline V gene are SGHRS and YFSETQ. The DNA for the CDR3 is TGCGCCAGCAGCTTGGGACCAGTAGAAGAGACCCAGTACTTC. Translated, it gives CASSLGPVEETQYF.

This sequence joins TRBV27 and TRBJ2-7; TRBD1 matches at 8 bases. The CDR3 is made up of 13 amino acids. Germline V CDR1 and CDR2: MNHEY, SMNVEV (reference sequence). V shed 7 bases and J 7 bases; nucleotides not matched to a gene: 9. The CDR3 sequence is CASKTGESREQYF. CDR3 sequence (DNA): TGTGCCAGCAAGACAGGGGAGAGTAGGGAGCAGTACTTC.

The rearrangement uses TRBV20-1 and TRBJ2-1, with unresolved D. The V end was cut by 3 bases, the J end by 8 bases, with 8 bases between. The germline V gene has CDR1 DFQATT and CDR2 SNEGSKA (reference sequence). The CDR3 consists of 11 residues. The CDR3, as DNA: TGCAGTGCTAGGAAAGTGGATGAGCAGTTCTTC. Its translation: CSARKVDEQFF.

J is TRBJ2-7 and V is TRBV5-1, with TRBD2 matching over 8 bases. The J segment lost 0 bases and the V segment lost 3 bases, leaving 2 bases of the junction unmatched. Germline V gene sequence: CDR1 SGHRS, CDR2 YFSETQ. This CDR3 contains 14 residues. CDR3 amino acids: CASSYGLASYEQYF. DNA for the CDR3: TGCGCCAGCAGCTACGGACTAGCCTCCTACGAGCAGTACTTC.

This clonotype came up a few times. The chain has TRBV5-1 and TRBJ2-2; D remains unclear. CDR1 SGHRS and CDR2 YFSETQ come from the germline V gene. CDR3 length equals 12 residues. Between the trimmed V and J ends, which lost 4 bases and 8 bases, there was a span of 9 bases. The CDR3 reads CASSLEQGELFF. The CDR3, as DNA: TGCGCCAGCAGCCTCGAACAAGGGGAGCTGTTTTTT.

The V and J genes are TRBV10-2 and TRBJ2-1; 10 bases are a match to TRBD2. Germline V gives CDR1 WSHSY, CDR2 SAAADI. Trimming removed 0 bases from V and 7 bases from J; junction bases left unmatched: 6. The CDR3 loop spans 16 amino acids. This CDR3 reads CASSESTGTSDNEQFF. CDR3 DNA: TGCGCCAGCAGTGAGTCGACCGGGACTAGCGATAATGAGCAGTTCTTC.

This clonotype has a handful of counts. The junction and the germline gene differ at one end; a read error may be behind it. V usage is TRBV5-5 and J usage is TRBJ1-4; TRBD1 is a possible D gene (6 bases). CDR3 length equals 16 residues. Germline CDR1 reads SGHKS; CDR2 reads YYEKEE (reference sequence). The chain's CDR3 is CASSRILSGANEKLFF. The DNA for the CDR3 is TGTGCCAGCAGTCGCATACTGTCGGGGGCTAACGAAAAACTGTTTTTT. The full variable domain, with the rest looked up from reference TRBV5-5 and TRBJ1-4, is DAGVTQSPTHLIKTRGQQVTLRCSPISGHKSVSWYQQVLGQGPQFIFQYYEKEERGRGNFPDRFSARQFPNYSSELNVNALLLGDSALYLCASSRILSGANEKLFFGSGTQLSVL.

This chain joins TRBV20-1 and TRBJ2-1, with D tentatively TRBD2 (6 bases). Germline CDR1 DFQATT, CDR2 SNEGSKA (reference sequence). V lost 5 bases and J 9 bases, leaving 17 bases between the germline ends. The CDR3 spans 13 residues. The CDR3 sequence is CSADLISGVEQFF. In DNA, the CDR3 is TGCAGTGCTGACTTGATCTCGGGGGTTGAGCAGTTCTTC.

In the case of this clonotype: A much larger clone lies a single base off, so this may be a read error. Because the CDR3 is missing its conserved closing phenylalanine or tryptophan, this is likely a read error. The chain employs TRBV10-3 and TRBJ2-7; D is unclear. This CDR3 comprises 12 residues. The ends were cut back, 2 bases at V and 6 bases at J, with 8 bases in the middle. Germline CDR1 is ENHRY and CDR2 is SYGVKD. Written as DNA, the CDR3 is TGTGCCATCAGTGAGAGGCGTTTCGAGCAGTACTTG. Encoded protein: CAISERRFEQYL.

The CDR3 is CAISEGEPTYNEQFF. For the CDR3, the DNA is TGTGCCATCAGTGAGGGGGAACCAACCTACAATGAGCAGTTCTTC. This chain joins TRBV10-3 and TRBJ2-1, with unresolved D. CDR1 ENHRY and CDR2 SYGVKD come from the germline V gene. The germline V and J ends were trimmed by 2 bases and 2 bases, with 10 bases remaining between them. This CDR3 has 15 amino acids.

The chain joins TRBV5-1 to TRBJ1-4; D gene uncertain. Germline CDR1 SGHRS, CDR2 YFSETQ. V dropped 0 bases and J dropped 7 bases, with 7 bases sitting between them. This CDR3 contains 13 residues. CDR3 DNA sequence: TGCGCCAGCAGCTTGGAGCTAGGTGAAAAACTGTTTTTT. Amino acids: CASSLELGEKLFF.

This clonotype was seen more than once but under ten times. The V gene is TRBV20-1, the J gene TRBJ2-7; D is perhaps TRBD2 (6 bases). Trimming removed 7 bases at V and 2 bases at J, with 12 bases between. In germline, CDR1 is DFQATT, CDR2 SNEGSKA (reference sequence). This CDR3 is built from 12 residues. CDR3 sequence reads: CSVSAGPYEQYF. CDR3 DNA sequence: TGCAGTGTATCGGCGGGACCCTACGAGCAGTACTTC.

V and J are TRBV2 and TRBJ2-7; a weak D match, TRBD2 (6 bases). This CDR3 spans 12 amino acids. Germline values: CDR1 SNHLY, CDR2 FYNNEI. The V end lost 4 bases, the J end lost 6 bases, and 10 bases lay between the germline ends. DNA for the CDR3: TGTGCCAGCAGTGTGACGGGGGTCGAGCAGTACTTC. Its protein product is CASSVTGVEQYF.

This clonotype came up a few times. CDR3 in DNA: TGCGCCAGCAGCAAGGCCGGGACTAGCACCGGGGAGCTGTTTTTT. Translation: CASSKAGTSTGELFF. V is TRBV5-1 and J is TRBJ2-2; TRBD2 agrees at 8 bases. The germline V gene encodes CDR1 SGHRS and CDR2 YFSETQ. With 4 bases clipped from V and 4 bases from J, the junction kept 6 bases outside the gene matches. This CDR3 has 15 residues.

V gene TRBV10-3 combines with J gene TRBJ2-7; 8 bases are shared with TRBD1. J was trimmed by 3 bases and V by 8 bases; bases with no gene match: 6. The CDR3 is made up of 13 amino acids. Germline CDR1 ENHRY, CDR2 SYGVKD. CDR3 DNA: TGTGCCATCGGATCGACAGGGGACTACGAGCAGTACTTC. Amino acids: CAIGSTGDYEQYF.

This clonotype was found a few times. The chain joins TRBV5-5 to TRBJ1-6; unclear D gene. CDR1 is SGHKS and CDR2 is YYEKEE in the germline V gene (reference sequence). V shed 2 bases and J shed 7 bases, with 16 bases lying between them. The CDR3 loop spans 16 amino acids. As DNA, the CDR3 is TGTGCCAGCAGCTTATTCCGGGAAACTGCGAATTCACCCCTCCACTTT. It yields the protein CASSLFRETANSPLHF. The whole variable domain, filled in from reference TRBV5-5 and TRBJ1-6, reads DAGVTQSPTHLIKTRGQQVTLRCSPISGHKSVSWYQQVLGQGPQFIFQYYEKEERGRGNFPDRFSARQFPNYSSELNVNALLLGDSALYLCASSLFRETANSPLHFGNGTRLTVT.

This clonotype was counted a few times. This chain uses TRBV5-1 with TRBJ2-1; the match to TRBD2 covers 11 bases. Germline lookup yields CDR1 SGHRS and CDR2 YFSETQ. The CDR3 consists of 16 residues. J lost 11 bases, V lost 4 bases, and 14 bases had no gene match. DNA for the CDR3: TGCGCCAGCAGCAGTCAGACTAGCGGGAAGTTAGGGAAGCAGTTCTTC. This gives the protein CASSSQTSGKLGKQFF.